This record looks at one T cell receptor (beta chain) sequence and its context. These data belong to a study of shared clonotypes between healthy human individuals. Every one of the donors was a Caucasian adult that lived in Nashville, Tennessee. Tens of thousands of T cell genomes (roughly 0.2 ug DNA) went into each sorted-subset replicate. The method was immunoSEQ multiplex PCR; TCRdb's version includes in-frame clones alone and lacks a portion of them. Among about 2.3 million clones listed, approximately 93% were seen once. The sample comprised naive CD4+ T cells from PBMCs. This sample's subset: CD45RA+ positively selected. The receptor was derived from a man aged 18 to 35 in good health. Some clones in this sample may be carry-over from other donors' samples.

The CDR3 here is CASSFEGSGNTIYF. The CDR3 nucleotides read TGTGCCAGCAGCTTCGAGGGATCTGGAAACACCATATATTTT. The V and J genes are TRBV7-9 and TRBJ1-3, with unresolved D. Between the trimmed V and J ends, which lost 3 bases and 1 base, there was a span of 7 bases. Germline CDR1 reads SEHNR; CDR2 reads FQNEAQ (reference sequence). CDR3 size: 14 residues.